Listed below are T cell receptor beta chains from one sample, sequenced in a study of radiotherapy plus CTLA-4 blockade in lung cancer. Using immunoSEQ multiplex PCR, the repertoire was profiled, and TCRdb retains in-frame clones only, with some absent. Of tens of thousands of clones listed, around 69% are singletons. The sequences come from peripheral blood, collected from a patient treated with radiotherapy plus ipilimumab. The source is a human donor with non-small cell lung cancer who had a complete response to radiotherapy plus ipilimumab. Each CDR3 is given with its conserved first and last residue. The order of the fields is V gene, D gene, clone size, J gene, CDR3 DNA, CDR3 protein. The D gene is left open where the match is weak. Where a row states a size, it is once, few, many or the class of an expanded clone; other rows omit it.

v_call: TRBV18; d_call: -; clone_size: -; j_call: TRBJ2-1; cdr3_nt: TGTGCCAGCTCACCCGGAGGGTCCAGATCCTACGATGAGCAGTTCTTC; cdr3_aa: CASSPGGSRSYDEQFF
v_call: TRBV6-5; d_call: TRBD1; clone_size: -; j_call: TRBJ1-2; cdr3_nt: TGTGCCAGCACCCTGAGACAGGGACGAAACTATGGCTACACCTTC; cdr3_aa: CASTLRQGRNYGYTF
v_call: TRBV6-1; d_call: TRBD1; clone_size: -; j_call: TRBJ1-3; cdr3_nt: TGTGCCAGCAGGACAGGGGTTGGAAACACCATATATTTT; cdr3_aa: CASRTGVGNTIYF
v_call: TRBV6-5; d_call: -; clone_size: -; j_call: TRBJ1-1; cdr3_nt: TGTGCCAGCAGTTATTCAAACAGGGCGAACACTGAAGCTTTCTTT; cdr3_aa: CASSYSNRANTEAFF
v_call: TRBV29-1; d_call: -; clone_size: -; j_call: TRBJ2-5; cdr3_nt: TGCAGCGTTGACCGAGCCCAAGAGACCCAGTACTTC; cdr3_aa: CSVDRAQETQYF
v_call: TRBV7-2; d_call: -; clone_size: once; j_call: TRBJ2-1; cdr3_nt: TGTGCCAGCAGCGCCCAACAGGAACACAATGAGCAGTTCTTC; cdr3_aa: CASSAQQEHNEQFF
v_call: TRBV2; d_call: -; clone_size: -; j_call: TRBJ1-1; cdr3_nt: TGTGCCAGCAGCTATCTATCCCGAAAAGCTTTCTTT; cdr3_aa: CASSYLSRKAFF
v_call: TRBV5-6; d_call: -; clone_size: -; j_call: TRBJ2-1; cdr3_nt: TGTGCCAGCAGCTCCAGGGCATTGGAGCAGTTCTTC; cdr3_aa: CASSSRALEQFF
v_call: TRBV27; d_call: -; clone_size: -; j_call: TRBJ2-1; cdr3_nt: TGTGCCAGCAGTTTATCAGCGACGGATTACAATGAGCAGTTCTTC; cdr3_aa: CASSLSATDYNEQFF
v_call: TRBV7-2; d_call: TRBD2; clone_size: once; j_call: TRBJ2-5; cdr3_nt: TGTGCCAGCAGGGTGGGACTAGCCTCAACGTACCAAGAGACCCAGTACTTC; cdr3_aa: CASRVGLASTYQETQYF
v_call: TRBV2; d_call: TRBD2; clone_size: -; j_call: TRBJ2-3; cdr3_nt: TGTGCCACCACCTCACTCGAGCGGGGGGGGGATACGCAGTATTTT; cdr3_aa: CATTSLERGGDTQYF
v_call: TRBV5-1; d_call: TRBD1; clone_size: -; j_call: TRBJ1-4; cdr3_nt: TGCGCCAGCAGCTTGCTTCCAGGGGGAGGAACTAATGAAAAACTGTTTTTT; cdr3_aa: CASSLLPGGGTNEKLFF
v_call: TRBV19; d_call: TRBD1; clone_size: -; j_call: TRBJ1-6; cdr3_nt: TGTGCCAGTAGTCCTCAGACAGGGGTGTACTCACCCCTCCACTTT; cdr3_aa: CASSPQTGVYSPLHF
v_call: TRBV6-6; d_call: -; clone_size: -; j_call: TRBJ2-3; cdr3_nt: TGTGCCAGCGGACATGAGAACACAGATACGCAGTATTTT; cdr3_aa: CASGHENTDTQYF
v_call: TRBV5-1; d_call: -; clone_size: -; j_call: TRBJ1-3; cdr3_nt: TGCGCCAGCAGCTTGGTGGCAGGACTGAGCTCTGGAAACACCATATATTTT; cdr3_aa: CASSLVAGLSSGNTIYF
v_call: TRBV10-3; d_call: -; clone_size: few; j_call: TRBJ2-2; cdr3_nt: TGTGCCACACACAGGGATTCGGACACCGGGGAGCTGTTTTTT; cdr3_aa: CATHRDSDTGELFF
v_call: TRBV5-6; d_call: -; clone_size: -; j_call: TRBJ1-5; cdr3_nt: TGTGCCAGCAGCTTAAGGGGCAGTGGTTCTAGGAATCAGCCCCAGCATTTT; cdr3_aa: CASSLRGSGSRNQPQHF
v_call: TRBV27; d_call: -; clone_size: -; j_call: TRBJ2-7; cdr3_nt: TGTGCCAGCAGTTCATATACAGGGAAGGGGTTGGGGGAGCAGTACTTC; cdr3_aa: CASSSYTGKGLGEQYF
v_call: TRBV2; d_call: -; clone_size: -; j_call: TRBJ2-1; cdr3_nt: TGTGCCAGCAGTGAAGTAGCGGCCTCCTACAATGAGCAGTTCTTC; cdr3_aa: CASSEVAASYNEQFF
v_call: TRBV2; d_call: -; clone_size: -; j_call: TRBJ1-1; cdr3_nt: TGTGCCAGCAATTACAAGGGGGGGGACACTGAAGCTTTCTTT; cdr3_aa: CASNYKGGDTEAFF
v_call: TRBV6-1; d_call: -; clone_size: -; j_call: TRBJ2-1; cdr3_nt: TGTGCCAGCAGTGACAGGCCAACGCTTAGCTCCTACAATGAGCAGTTCTTC; cdr3_aa: CASSDRPTLSSYNEQFF
v_call: TRBV28; d_call: TRBD1; clone_size: -; j_call: TRBJ2-2; cdr3_nt: TGTGCCAGCAGTCAAATTTCCGGACAGGGTATCGGGGAGCTGTTTTTT; cdr3_aa: CASSQISGQGIGELFF
v_call: TRBV9; d_call: -; clone_size: -; j_call: TRBJ2-2; cdr3_nt: TGTGCCAGCAGCGTCCAGGGATTCAACACCGGGGAGCTGTTTTTT; cdr3_aa: CASSVQGFNTGELFF